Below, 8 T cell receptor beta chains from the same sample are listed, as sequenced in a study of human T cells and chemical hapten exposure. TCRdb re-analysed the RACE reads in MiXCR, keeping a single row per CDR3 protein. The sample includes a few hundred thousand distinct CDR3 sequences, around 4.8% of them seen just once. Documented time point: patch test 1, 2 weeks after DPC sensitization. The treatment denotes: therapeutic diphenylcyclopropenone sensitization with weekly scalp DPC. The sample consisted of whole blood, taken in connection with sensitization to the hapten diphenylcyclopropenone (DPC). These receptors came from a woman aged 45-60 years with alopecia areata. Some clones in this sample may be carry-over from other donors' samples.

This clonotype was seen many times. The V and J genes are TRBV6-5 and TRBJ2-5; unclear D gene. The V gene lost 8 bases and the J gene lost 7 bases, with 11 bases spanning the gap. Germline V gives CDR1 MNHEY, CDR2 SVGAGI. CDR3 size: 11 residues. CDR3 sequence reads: CASGFMRTQYF. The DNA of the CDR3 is TGTGCCAGCGGGTTTATGAGGACCCAGTACTTC.

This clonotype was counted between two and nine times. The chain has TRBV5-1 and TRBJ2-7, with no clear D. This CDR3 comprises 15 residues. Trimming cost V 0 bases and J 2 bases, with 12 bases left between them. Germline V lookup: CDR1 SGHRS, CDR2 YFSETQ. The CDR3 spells CASSLAPQVTYEQYF. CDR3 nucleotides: TGCGCCAGCAGCTTGGCCCCGCAGGTCACCTACGAGCAGTACTTC.

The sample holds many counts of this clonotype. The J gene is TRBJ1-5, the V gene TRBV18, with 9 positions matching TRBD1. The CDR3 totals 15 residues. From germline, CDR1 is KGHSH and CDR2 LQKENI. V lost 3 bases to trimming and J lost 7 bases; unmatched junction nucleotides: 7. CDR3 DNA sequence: TGTGCCAGCTCACCTTCCGGGACAGGGCGGCAGCCCCAGCATTTT. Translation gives CASSPSGTGRQPQHF.

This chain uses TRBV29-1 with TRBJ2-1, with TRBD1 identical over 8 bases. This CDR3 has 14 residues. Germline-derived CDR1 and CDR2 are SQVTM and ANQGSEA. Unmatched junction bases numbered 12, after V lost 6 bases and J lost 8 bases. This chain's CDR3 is CSVTGQGGIYEQFF. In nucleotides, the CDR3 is TGCAGCGTAACTGGACAGGGAGGCATCTATGAGCAGTTCTTC.

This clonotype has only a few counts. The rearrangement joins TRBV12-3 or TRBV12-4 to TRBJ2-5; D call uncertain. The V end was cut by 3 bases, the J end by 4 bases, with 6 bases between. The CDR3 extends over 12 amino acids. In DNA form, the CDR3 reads TGTGCCAGCAGTTTGTGGGCAGAGACCCAGTACTTC. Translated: CASSLWAETQYF.

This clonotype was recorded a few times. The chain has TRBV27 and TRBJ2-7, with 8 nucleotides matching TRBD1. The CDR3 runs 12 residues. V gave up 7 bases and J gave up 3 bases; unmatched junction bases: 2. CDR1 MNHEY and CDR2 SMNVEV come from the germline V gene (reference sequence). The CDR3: CASIGQGYEQYF. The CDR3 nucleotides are TGTGCCAGCATCGGACAGGGCTACGAGCAGTACTTC.

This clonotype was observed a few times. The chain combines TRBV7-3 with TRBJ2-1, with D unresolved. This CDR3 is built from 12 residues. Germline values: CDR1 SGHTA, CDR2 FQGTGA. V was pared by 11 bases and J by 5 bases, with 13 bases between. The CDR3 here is CAGPGGDNEQFF. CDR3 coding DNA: TGTGCCGGACCCGGTGGGGACAATGAGCAGTTCTTC. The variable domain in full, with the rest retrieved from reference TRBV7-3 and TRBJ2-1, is GAGVSQTPSNKVTEKGKYVELRCDPISGHTALYWYRQSLGQGPEFLIYFQGTGAADDSGLPNDRFFAVRPEGSVSTLKIQRTERGDSAVYLCAGPGGDNEQFFGPGTRLTVL.

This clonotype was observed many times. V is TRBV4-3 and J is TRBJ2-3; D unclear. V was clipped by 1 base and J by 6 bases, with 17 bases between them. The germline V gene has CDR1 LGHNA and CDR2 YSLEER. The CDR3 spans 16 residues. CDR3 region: CASSQGLVSAGDTQYF. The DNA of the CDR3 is TGCGCCAGCAGCCAAGGTCTAGTCTCAGCTGGGGATACGCAGTATTTT.